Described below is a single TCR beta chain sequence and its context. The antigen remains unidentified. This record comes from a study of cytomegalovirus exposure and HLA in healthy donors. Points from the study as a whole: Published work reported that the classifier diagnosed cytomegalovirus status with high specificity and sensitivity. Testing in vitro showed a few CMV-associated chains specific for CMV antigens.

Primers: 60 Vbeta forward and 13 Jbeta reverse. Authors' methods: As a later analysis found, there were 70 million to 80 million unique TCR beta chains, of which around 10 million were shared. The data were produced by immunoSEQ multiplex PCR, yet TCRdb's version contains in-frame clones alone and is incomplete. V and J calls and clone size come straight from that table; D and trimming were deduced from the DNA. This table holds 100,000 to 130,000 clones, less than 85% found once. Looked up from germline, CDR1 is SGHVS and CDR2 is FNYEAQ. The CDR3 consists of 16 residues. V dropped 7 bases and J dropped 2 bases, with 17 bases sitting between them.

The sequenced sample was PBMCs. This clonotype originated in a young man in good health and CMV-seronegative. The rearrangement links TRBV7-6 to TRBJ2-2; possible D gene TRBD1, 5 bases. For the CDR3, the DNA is TGTGCCAGCACCCTGGGCTGGGGCGAAAACACCGGGGAGCTGTTTTTT. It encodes CASTLGWGENTGELFF.